The text below deals with one T cell receptor beta chain. Its antigen is undetermined. This record comes from a study of CD8 T cells in ankylosing spondylitis. Whole-study results and caveats: Characteristic of ankylosing spondylitis blood, it appeared, was a TCR beta motif comprising about eight highly homologous variants.

TCRdb reprocessed the 5' RACE reads with MiXCR, giving one entry per CDR3 protein. The sample shows more than 650,000 distinct CDR3 sequences, 12% of them seen only once. The CDR3 extends over 13 amino acids. Germline V gene lookup returns CDR1 SNHLY and CDR2 FYNNEI. Trimming removed 3 bases at V and 2 bases at J, with 7 bases between. The clonotype comes from a male donor with ankylosing spondylitis. This chain links TRBV2 with TRBJ2-5; D unresolved. Input material: blood, either unsorted or a sorted T cell fraction (not recorded which). DNA of the CDR3: TGTGCCAGCAGTGACGGGCTACAAGAGACCCAGTACTTC. Protein sequence: CASSDGLQETQYF.